The next 15 T cell receptor beta chains were all read from a single sample in a study of T cells in Graves' hyperthyroidism and ophthalmopathy. Regions amplified from RNA transcripts were the TCR beta CDR3 regions. First-round RT-PCR targeting the TCR CDR3 was performed with the HTBI primer set. TCRdb redid the calling of the multiplex PCR reads with MiXCR, one entry per CDR3 protein. Of roughly 420,000 distinct CDR3 sequences in the sample, roughly 13% were seen once. Sequencing input: blood. These receptors originate from a young woman with Graves' hyperthyroidism.

This clonotype was counted a few times. This sequence joins TRBV27 and TRBJ2-5, with D maybe TRBD1 (6 bases). The CDR3 contains 14 residues. Germline CDR1 is MNHEY and CDR2 is SMNVEV (reference sequence). The germline V and J ends were trimmed by 6 bases and 4 bases, with 15 bases remaining between them. The CDR3 coding sequence is TGTGCCAGCAGAGGCAGGGGAGAGGTAGAGACCCAGTACTTC. Protein product: CASRGRGEVETQYF.

This clonotype has a handful of counts. The chain carries TRBV5-1 and TRBJ2-5; D remains unclear. V lost 7 bases to trimming and J lost 5 bases, with 15 bases between them. The CDR3 is 13 amino acids. In germline, CDR1 is SGHRS, CDR2 YFSETQ. CDR3 DNA: TGCGCCAGCGCTTCCTTTCTGCTGGAGACCCAGTACTTC. This sequence encodes CASASFLLETQYF.

The table lists this clonotype with many counts. The rearrangement joins TRBV12-3 or TRBV12-4 to TRBJ1-2, with D uncertain. With 1 base removed from V and 6 bases from J, the gap between germline ends came to 9 bases. This CDR3 has 13 amino acids. CDR3 region: CASSLVGGNGYTF. CDR3 in DNA: TGTGCCAGCAGTTTAGTAGGAGGGAATGGCTACACCTTC.

This clonotype was picked up many times. This chain connects TRBV6-1 to TRBJ2-2; 9 nucleotides line up with TRBD1. After removal of 5 bases from V and 4 bases from J, the junction contained 8 bases not matched to a gene. Germline V gene lookup returns CDR1 MNHNS and CDR2 SASEGT. CDR3 size: 16 residues. The chain's CDR3 is CASSPPGTGRTGELFF. The DNA of the CDR3 is TGTGCCAGCAGTCCCCCCGGGACAGGGCGCACCGGGGAGCTGTTTTTT.

The genes are TRBV9 and TRBJ1-6; tentatively, D is TRBD1 (6 bases). The CDR3 has 15 amino acids. The germline gives CDR1 SGDLS, CDR2 YYNGEE. Between the trimmed V and J ends, which lost 3 bases and 10 bases, there was a span of 17 bases. The CDR3: CASSGGGDLGSPLHF. As DNA, the CDR3 is TGTGCCAGCAGCGGGGGGGGCGACCTGGGGTCACCCCTCCACTTT.

The chain recombines TRBV30 with TRBJ2-3; D perhaps matches TRBD1 (5 bases). The CDR3 is 16 amino acids. The germline CDR1 and CDR2 sequences are GTSNPN and SVGIG (reference sequence). The ends were cut back, 0 bases at V and 0 bases at J, with 13 bases in the middle. The CDR3 coding sequence is TGTGCCTGGAGTGTACCTGGGGCCACTAGCACAGATACGCAGTATTTT. The encoded protein is CAWSVPGATSTDTQYF.

This clonotype was detected ten times or more. The chain joins TRBV27 to TRBJ1-2, with D possibly matching TRBD1 (5 bases). The germline V and J ends were trimmed by 5 bases and 4 bases, with 14 bases remaining between them. Per the germline V gene, CDR1 is MNHEY and CDR2 is SMNVEV (reference sequence). The CDR3 is 14 amino acids. The CDR3 nucleotides read TGTGCCAGCAGTGGCAACCCGAGGGGCTATGGCTACACCTTC. Encoded protein: CASSGNPRGYGYTF.

This clonotype has a count of ten or more. J is TRBJ1-5 and V is TRBV12-3 or TRBV12-4; no reliable D call. V lost 0 bases, J lost 2 bases, and 8 bases lay in between. The CDR3 spans 15 residues. CDR3 loop: CASSLAGFGNQPQHF. CDR3 coding DNA: TGTGCCAGCAGTTTAGCGGGGTTCGGCAATCAGCCCCAGCATTTT.

At least ten counts were recorded for this clonotype. The chain recombines TRBV28 with TRBJ1-4; 7 bases line up with TRBD1. The CDR3 runs 14 residues. With V trimmed by 5 bases and J by 8 bases, 8 bases remained unmatched. Germline V gene sequence: CDR1 MDHEN, CDR2 SYDVKM. As DNA, the CDR3 is TGTGCCAGCAGTCCTGGACAGGCGGTGGAAAAACTGTTTTTT. This encodes CASSPGQAVEKLFF.

This clonotype was counted many times. The J gene is TRBJ1-5, the V gene TRBV27; D gene uncertain. V lost 1 base and J 0 bases, leaving 4 bases between the germline ends. CDR1 is MNHEY and CDR2 is SMNVEV in the germline V gene (reference sequence). The CDR3 is 14 residues long. The CDR3 loop is CASSLWVSNQPQHF. The CDR3 coding sequence is TGTGCCAGCAGTTTATGGGTTAGCAATCAGCCCCAGCATTTT.

This clonotype was detected a few times. This may be a read error: a much more frequent sequence differs by one nucleotide. This chain connects TRBV3-1 to TRBJ1-2; 7 nucleotides align to TRBD1. The CDR3 has 13 amino acids. The germline gives CDR1 LGHDT, CDR2 YNNKEL (reference sequence). The V gene end was trimmed by 2 bases and the J gene end by 10 bases; junction bases not matched to a gene: 7. The CDR3: CASSQYRGGDYTF. The DNA of the CDR3 is TGTGCCAGCAGCCAATACAGGGGAGGTGACTACACCTTC.

For this clonotype: Possible read error: a much larger clone is one base away. The CDR3 DNA is TGTGCCAGCAGTCGGGGAGACGGAGGCGAGCAGTACTTC. This sequence encodes CASSRGDGGEQYF. The chain carries TRBV6-2 or TRBV6-3 and TRBJ2-7; TRBD2 is a possible D gene (5 bases). The CDR3 loop spans 13 amino acids. Trimming cost V 5 bases and J 6 bases, with 14 bases left between them. The germline V gene has CDR1 MNHEY and CDR2 SVGEGT.

This clonotype was picked up many times. The V call is TRBV7-8, the J call TRBJ2-7, with a tentative D call TRBD2 (5 bases). The CDR3 has 13 residues. Trimming stripped 3 bases from V and 3 bases from J, with 9 bases between. CDR1 SGHVS and CDR2 FQNEAQ come from the germline V gene. CDR3 in DNA: TGTGCCAGCAGCTTGGAGCGGCTCTACGAGCAGTACTTC. The encoded protein is CASSLERLYEQYF.

The chain uses TRBV12-3 or TRBV12-4 and TRBJ1-5; TRBD1 agrees at 7 bases. V lost 5 bases, J lost 4 bases, and 11 bases stayed unmatched. This CDR3 is built from 16 residues. CDR3 nucleotides: TGTGCCAGCAGTAACAGGGGAGGGGGTAGAAATCAGCCCCAGCATTTT. Its translation is CASSNRGGGRNQPQHF.

V and J are TRBV9 and TRBJ2-1, with a weak D call TRBD2 (6 bases). CDR3 size: 16 residues. Trimming removed 0 bases from V and 2 bases from J, with 12 bases in between. CDR1 and CDR2 (germline): SGDLS, YYNGEE. DNA for the CDR3: TGTGCCAGCAGCGTAGGAGTGGGAGGAACCTACAATGAGCAGTTCTTC. Its translation: CASSVGVGGTYNEQFF.